What follows is one T cell receptor beta chain and its context. Its binding antigen is unknown. No much larger clone exists at a distance of one base, and base qualities are not known. The library was obtained by 5' RACE. Sequenced using an Illumina HiSeq 2500. A second 7 to 11 cycle PCR used a sample-barcoded 5' primer and a J-beta primer mix. A unique molecular identifier was introduced onto each TCR beta cDNA molecule by a template-switch 5' adaptor carrying 12 random nucleotides. Each sample yielded at least 2.5 million CDR3-containing paired-end reads. The Mint cDNA synthesis kit, primed by a TRBC-specific oligonucleotide, was used to synthesize first-strand cDNA from all RNA. Following uracil-DNA glycosylase treatment, a first 18-cycle PCR with universal primers M1SS and BC2_uni_R was performed on all cDNA. The paper's data handling went like this. Normalization of each sample was performed by random selection of 1 million high-quality reads, each carrying a distinct molecular identifier. Reads sharing molecular identifiers were discarded rather than binned into consensus sequences. MiTCR, set to a Q25 quality threshold and the strictest error-elimination algorithm, was used for CDR3 identification, clonotype clustering and error correction. A nonparametric unseen species model using Euler transformation provided a lower-bound estimate of total TCR beta diversity. TCRdb trimmed the raw reads at Q25, called clones with MiXCR and kept productive beta chains. Each entry merges the rows of one CDR3 protein and shows their most common DNA and genes. TCRdb assigned the V and J calls; the authors' analysis was not used. For this sample the table gives 1,500,000 or so distinct CDR3 sequences, of which approximately 59% were detected only once. The ten largest clonotypes hold more than 6% of the sample.

This entry belongs to a study of blood T cells in healthy people across ages (dated by TCRdb to the mid-2010s). Broadly, across the study: In model experiments, roughly one uniquely barcoded TCR beta cDNA molecule per two T cells was captured by template switching. Donors of different ages were randomly distributed across sequencing lanes to avoid experimental bias. Two additional independent replicas of 1 million unique cDNA reads from the same blood draw were analyzed for two donors (one aged 18 to 29 and one aged 80 or older). The donors were split into four age groups: young (average around 15 years), middle-aged (around 37), aged (roughly 60) and long-lived (roughly 86). Age-related changes in TCR beta repertoire diversity were measured in the study by deep sequencing normalized with unique cDNA molecular identifiers.

Points the paper makes about the study in general: Observed TCR beta diversity correlated strongly with the percentage of naive T cells measured by flow cytometry. Compared with the aged group, the long-lived group had more naive CD4+ T cells, fewer expanded clones and increased TCR diversity, suggesting age selection. Because profiling used bulk unsorted PBMCs, naive and antigen-experienced compartments could not be compared conclusively. As age increased, observed TCR beta diversity per million T cells dropped in a roughly linear way, and a significant reduction was already evident by age approximately 40. The CMV infection status of donors was not known, potentially confounding age-related changes in expanded clonotypes. Estimates of total diversity based on one million sequenced T cells were regarded as lower bounds and as underestimates.

The CDR3 runs 16 residues from the cysteine to the phenylalanine. Left in the record is the CDR3 DNA by itself, 48 bases read in frame from the first base. Based on the germline V gene, the CDR1 and CDR2 sequences are SGHTA and FQGNSA. Unmatched junction bases come to 11, with V trimmed by 4 bases and J by 4 bases. Donors were a few dozen systemically healthy Caucasian individuals from Russia aged roughly 6 to 90 years. Each donor gave about 9.8 milliliters of peripheral blood, drawn into EDTA-treated Vacutainer tubes. Ficoll-Paque density-gradient centrifugation was used to isolate PBMCs, with at least 6 million per sample. Total RNA, at least 6 micrograms per sample, was extracted from PBMCs with Trizol reagent. For every donor, an aliquot of PBMCs went through flow cytometry to measure the percentages of naive CD45RAhigh/CD27high T cells.

This clonotype was sampled from a man aged 18 to 35 in good health. Recombination joined TRBV7-2 with TRBJ2-3, and 7 junctional nucleotides match TRBD2. The source material was blood. The DNA sequence is TGTGCCAGCAGCTCCCTACAACTAGCGTCGGCAGATACGCAGTATTTT. This yields the protein CASSSLQLASADTQYF.